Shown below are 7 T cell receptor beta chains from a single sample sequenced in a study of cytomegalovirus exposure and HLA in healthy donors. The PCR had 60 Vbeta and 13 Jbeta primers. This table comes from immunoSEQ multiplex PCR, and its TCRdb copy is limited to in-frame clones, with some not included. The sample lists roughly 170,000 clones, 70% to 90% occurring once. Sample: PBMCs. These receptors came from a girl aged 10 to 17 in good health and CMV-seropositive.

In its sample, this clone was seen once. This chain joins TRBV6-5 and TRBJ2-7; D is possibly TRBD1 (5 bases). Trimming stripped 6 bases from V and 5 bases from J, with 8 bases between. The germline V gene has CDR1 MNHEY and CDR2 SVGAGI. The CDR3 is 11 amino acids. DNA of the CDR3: TGTGCCAGCAGACGACAGAACGAGCAGTACTTC. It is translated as CASRRQNEQYF.

The CDR3 is CASSTSGRSGGAGFYEQYF. CDR3 DNA sequence: TGTGCCAGCAGTACCTCCGGGCGATCAGGGGGCGCAGGGTTCTACGAGCAGTACTTC. The chain uses TRBV27 and TRBJ2-7, with 8 bases matching TRBD1. The CDR3 is 19 residues long. The germline V gene encodes CDR1 MNHEY and CDR2 SMNVEV (reference sequence). V was clipped by 5 bases and J by 3 bases; unmatched bases: 21.

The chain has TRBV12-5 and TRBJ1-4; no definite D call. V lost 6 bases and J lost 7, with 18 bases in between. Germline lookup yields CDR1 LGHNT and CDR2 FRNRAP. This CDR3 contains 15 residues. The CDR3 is CASGMQDFVGEKLFF. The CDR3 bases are TGTGCTAGTGGAATGCAGGACTTTGTAGGTGAAAAACTGTTTTTT. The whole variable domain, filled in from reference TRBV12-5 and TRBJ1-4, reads DARVTQTPRHKVTEMGQEVTMRCQPILGHNTVFWYRQTMMQGLELLAYFRNRAPLDDSGMPKDRFSAEMPDATLATLKIQPSEPRDSAVYFCASGMQDFVGEKLFFGSGTQLSVL.

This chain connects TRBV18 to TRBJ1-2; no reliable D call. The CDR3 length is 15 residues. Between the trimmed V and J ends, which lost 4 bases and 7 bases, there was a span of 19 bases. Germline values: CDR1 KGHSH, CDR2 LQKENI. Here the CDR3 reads CASSQLGPSGGGYTF. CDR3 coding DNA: TGTGCCAGCTCACAACTCGGGCCCTCGGGAGGTGGCTACACCTTC.

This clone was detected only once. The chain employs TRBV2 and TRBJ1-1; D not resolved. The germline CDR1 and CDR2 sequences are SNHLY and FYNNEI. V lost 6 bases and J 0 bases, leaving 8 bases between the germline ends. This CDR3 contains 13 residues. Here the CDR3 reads CASRRELNTEAFF. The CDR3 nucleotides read TGTGCCAGCAGGCGGGAATTGAACACTGAAGCTTTCTTT.

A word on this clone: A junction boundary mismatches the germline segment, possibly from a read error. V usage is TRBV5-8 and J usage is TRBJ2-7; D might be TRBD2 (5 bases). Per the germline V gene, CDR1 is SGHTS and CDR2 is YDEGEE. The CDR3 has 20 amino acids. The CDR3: CASSLAIAWIWRFLSYEQYF. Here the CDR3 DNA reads TGTGCCAGCAGCTTGGCCATAGCGTGGATCTGGAGGTTCCTCTCCTATGAGCAGTACTTC.

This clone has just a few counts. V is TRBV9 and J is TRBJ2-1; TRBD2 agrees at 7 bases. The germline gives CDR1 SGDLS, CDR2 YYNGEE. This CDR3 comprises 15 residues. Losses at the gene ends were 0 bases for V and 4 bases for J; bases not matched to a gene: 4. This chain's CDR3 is CASSVVASGYNEQFF. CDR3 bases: TGTGCCAGCAGCGTAGTAGCTAGCGGTTACAATGAGCAGTTCTTC.